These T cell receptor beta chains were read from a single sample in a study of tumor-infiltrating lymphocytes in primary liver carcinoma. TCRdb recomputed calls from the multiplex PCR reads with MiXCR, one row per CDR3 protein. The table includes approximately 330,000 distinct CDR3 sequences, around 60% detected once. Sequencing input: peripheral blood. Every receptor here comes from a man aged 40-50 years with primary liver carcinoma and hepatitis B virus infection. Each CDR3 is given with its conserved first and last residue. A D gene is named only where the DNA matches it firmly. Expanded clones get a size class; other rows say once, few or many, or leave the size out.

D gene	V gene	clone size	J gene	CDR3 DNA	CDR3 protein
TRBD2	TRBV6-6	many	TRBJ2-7	TGTGCCAGCAGTTACTTAGAGACTAGCGACTCCTACGAGCAGTACTTC	CASSYLETSDSYEQYF
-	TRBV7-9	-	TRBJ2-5	TGTGCCAGCCATTCAGGGGCAGATATCCAAGAGACCCAGTACTTC	CASHSGADIQETQYF
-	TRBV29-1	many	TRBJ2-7	TGCAGCGTTGAAGAAGCTGCCGCCTACGAGCAGTACTTC	CSVEEAAAYEQYF
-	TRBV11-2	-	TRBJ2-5	TGTGCCAGCAGCTTACTTCCAAGTCGAGAGACCCAGTACTTC	CASSLLPSRETQYF
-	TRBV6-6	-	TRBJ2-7	TGTGTCAGCAGGGGAGGAGACGAGTCCTACGAGCAGTACTTC	CVSRGGDESYEQYF
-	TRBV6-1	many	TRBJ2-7	TGTGCCAGCAGCTTGGGGTACGAGCAGTACTTC	CASSLGYEQYF
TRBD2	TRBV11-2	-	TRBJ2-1	TGTGCCAGCAGCCTGGGACTAGTGGGAGAGCCGGTCGCCTACAATGAGCAATTCTTC	CASSLGLVGEPVAYNEQFF
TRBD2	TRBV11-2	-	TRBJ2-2	TGTACCAGCAGCCGGCGGGGGAACACCGGGGAACTGTTTTTT	CTSSRRGNTGELFF
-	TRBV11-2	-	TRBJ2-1	TGCACCAGCAGCTTATTAGAGGACAATGAGCAGTTCTTC	CTSSLLEDNEQFF
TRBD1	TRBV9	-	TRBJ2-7	TGTACCAGCAGCCCACGGGACAGGGGGTACGAGCAGTACTTC	CTSSPRDRGYEQYF
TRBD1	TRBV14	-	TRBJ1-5	TGTGCCGGCAGCCCGACAGGGAGCCAGCCCCAGCATTTT	CAGSPTGSQPQHF
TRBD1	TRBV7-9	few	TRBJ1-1	TGTGCCAGCAGCTTTCCGGGACAGCTTGAAGCTTTCTTT	CASSFPGQLEAFF
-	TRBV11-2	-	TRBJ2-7	TGTACCAGCAGCTCCAGTGGGGAGTACTCCTACGAGAAGTACTTC	CTSSSSGEYSYEKYF
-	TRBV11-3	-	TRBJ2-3	TGTGCCAGCAGCCCAGGGACTTTATCTAGCGCAGATGCGCAGTATTTT	CASSPGTLSSADAQYF
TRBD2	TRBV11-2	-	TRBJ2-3	TGTGCCAGTAGCTTAGTTTTTAGCGGGCCATCAGATCCGCAGTATTTT	CASSLVFSGPSDPQYF
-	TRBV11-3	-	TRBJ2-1	TGTGCCAGCAGCCCCTCGAACTCCTACAATGAGCAATTCTTC	CASSPSNSYNEQFF
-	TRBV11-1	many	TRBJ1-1	TGTGCCAGCAGCTTATTCAAGTTGAACACTGAAGCTTTCTTT	CASSLFKLNTEAFF
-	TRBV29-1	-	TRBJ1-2	TGCAGCCTATGGGCAGGCCCTTACGGCTACACCTTC	CSLWAGPYGYTF
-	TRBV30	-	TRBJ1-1	TGTGCCTTAACCGGGAGGGACACTGAAGCTTTCTTT	CALTGRDTEAFF
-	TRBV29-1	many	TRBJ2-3	TGCAGCGCCACAATGGGCCCAGATACGCAGTATTTT	CSATMGPDTQYF
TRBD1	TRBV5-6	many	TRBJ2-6	TGTGCCAGCAGTATTGACAGGGGGCCTGGGGCCAACGTCCTGACTTTC	CASSIDRGPGANVLTF
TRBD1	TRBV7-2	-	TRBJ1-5	TGTGCCAGCAGCTTAGCAGGGTGGACAGGGTCAGGCCAGCCCCAGCATTTT	CASSLAGWTGSGQPQHF
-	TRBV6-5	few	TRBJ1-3	TGTGCCAGCAGTTACTCGGGGACGGACGTAAACACCATATATTTT	CASSYSGTDVNTIYF
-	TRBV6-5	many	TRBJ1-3	TGTGCCAGCAGTTACAGTAGGGCCAGCTCTGGAAACACCATATATTTT	CASSYSRASSGNTIYF
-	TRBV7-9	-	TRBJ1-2	TGTGCCAGCAGCTCACAGGGTGTCGATGGCTACACCTTC	CASSSQGVDGYTF
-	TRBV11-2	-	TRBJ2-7	TGTGCCAGCAGCTTAGATCTCTGGGTTATCTACGAGCAGTATTTC	CASSLDLWVIYEQYF
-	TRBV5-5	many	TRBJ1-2	TGTGCCAGCAGAGACGCACCACCAATCGGGGCCGGCTATGGCTACACCTTC	CASRDAPPIGAGYGYTF
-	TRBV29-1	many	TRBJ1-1	TGCAGCGCCTCGGGCGGGGGATGGGGCACTGAAGCTTTCTTT	CSASGGGWGTEAFF
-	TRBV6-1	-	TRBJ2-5	TGTGCCAGCAGTGGCCAGGGGGGAATCCAAGAGACCCAGTACTTC	CASSGQGGIQETQYF
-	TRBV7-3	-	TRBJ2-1	TGTGCCAGCAGCTTAGGGCCCAAGGGGGGACAGTCCTACAATGAGCAGTTCTTC	CASSLGPKGGQSYNEQFF
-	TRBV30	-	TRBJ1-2	TGTGCCTGGAAGGACAGTTCAAATGGCTACACCTTC	CAWKDSSNGYTF
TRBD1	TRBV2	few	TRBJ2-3	TGTGCCAGCCCACGACAGGGGGTAAATACGCAGTATTTT	CASPRQGVNTQYF
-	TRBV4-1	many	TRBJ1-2	TGCGCCAGCAGCCCACAGGGTATTAATGGCTACACCTTC	CASSPQGINGYTF
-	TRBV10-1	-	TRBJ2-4	TGCACCAGAAGGGGGGGTCGATCAGCCAAAAACATTCAGTACTTC	CTRRGGRSAKNIQYF
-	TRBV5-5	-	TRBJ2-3	TGTGTCAGCAGCTTTAGGGGCCTTAGCACAGATGCGCAGTATTTT	CVSSFRGLSTDAQYF
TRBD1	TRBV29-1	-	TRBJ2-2	TGCAGCGCCCTCGACAGGGTTGAGGCCGGGGAGCTGTTTTTT	CSALDRVEAGELFF
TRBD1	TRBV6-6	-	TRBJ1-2	TGTGTCAGCAGTTACTCCCCAGGGGGAGACTATGGCTACACCTTC	CVSSYSPGGDYGYTF
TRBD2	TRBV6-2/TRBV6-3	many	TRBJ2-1	TGTGCCAGCAGTCCTGTAACCCTAGCGGGAGGGACCCCCTACAATGAGCAGTTCTTC	CASSPVTLAGGTPYNEQFF
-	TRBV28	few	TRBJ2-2	TGTGCCAGCAGTTTTTGGACAGCGAACGCACCCGGGGAGCTGTTTTTT	CASSFWTANAPGELFF
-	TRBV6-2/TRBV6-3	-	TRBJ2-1	TGTGCCAGCAGTTACGATTGGAGGGAATATGTCCAGTTCTTC	CASSYDWREYVQFF
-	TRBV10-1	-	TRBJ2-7	TGCGCCAGCAGTGAGACGACAGTGTTTCACGAGCAGTACTTC	CASSETTVFHEQYF
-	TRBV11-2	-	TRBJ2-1	TGTGCCAGCAGCCTTAGATGGTATGAGCAGTTCTTC	CASSLRWYEQFF
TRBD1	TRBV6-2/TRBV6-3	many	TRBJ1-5	TGTGCCAGCAGAGGTCCCGGACAGGGTAATCAGCCCCAGCATTTT	CASRGPGQGNQPQHF
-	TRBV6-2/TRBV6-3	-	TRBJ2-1	TGCGCCAGCAGTCCCCTTAACGGGAGAAATGAGCAGTTCTTC	CASSPLNGRNEQFF
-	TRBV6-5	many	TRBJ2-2	TGTGCCAGCAGTTATAGAAGCCTGGACACCGGGGAGCTGTTTTTT	CASSYRSLDTGELFF
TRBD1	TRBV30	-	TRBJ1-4	TGTGCCTGGAGTCCGCTGAGACAGGGGGCGGTTAGAACTAATGGAAAACTGTTTTTT	CAWSPLRQGAVRTNGKLFF
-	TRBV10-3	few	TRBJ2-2	TGTGCCATCAACGAGGGTACCGGGGAGCTGTTTTTT	CAINEGTGELFF
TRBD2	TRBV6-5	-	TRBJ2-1	TGTGCCAGCAGACCACCGGGACTAGTAACCACCGAGCAGTTCTTC	CASRPPGLVTTEQFF
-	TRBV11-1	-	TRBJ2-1	TGTGCCAGCAGCTTAGAGTTGGGAGAGGGGGTCTACAATGAGCAGTCCTTC	CASSLELGEGVYNEQSF
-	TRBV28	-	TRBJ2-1	TGTGCCAGCAGTTTAAGAGTGATCGCCTACAATGAGCAGTTCTTC	CASSLRVIAYNEQFF
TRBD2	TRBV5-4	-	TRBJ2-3	TGTGCCAGCAGCGGGACTAGCGGGAGGCTAAGCACAGATACGCAGTATTTT	CASSGTSGRLSTDTQYF
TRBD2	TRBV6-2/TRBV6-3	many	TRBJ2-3	TGTGCCAGCAGATACTCTGGACTAGCGGGAGATACGCAGTATTTT	CASRYSGLAGDTQYF
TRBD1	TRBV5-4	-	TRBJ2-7	TGTGCCAGCAGCTTGGGGGGACAGGGAGGGACCGACGAGCAGTACTTC	CASSLGGQGGTDEQYF
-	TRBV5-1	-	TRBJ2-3	TGCGCCAGCAGCTTGGAAGACATGCTCTACGATACGCAGTATTTT	CASSLEDMLYDTQYF